A single sample gave rise to the 10 T cell receptor beta chains below, sequenced in a study of T cell responses to AZD1222 COVID-19 vaccine. Sequencing used immunoSEQ multiplex PCR; TCRdb keeps in-frame clones, though not all of them. Found here are roughly 180,000 clones, less than 95% of them singletons; the top ten hold approximately 3%. The sample was peripheral blood, taken on day 0 of AZD1222 vaccination. The receptors here all came from an adult in good health.

This sequence joins TRBV7-2 and TRBJ2-3; D is undetermined. The CDR3 loop spans 11 amino acids. V was pared by 6 bases and J by 5 bases, with 6 bases between. The germline V gene encodes CDR1 SGHTA and CDR2 FQGNSA. In DNA, the CDR3 is TGTGCCAGCAGAGCCTTAGATACGCAGTATTTT. Protein product: CASRALDTQYF.

As DNA, the CDR3 is TGTGCCACCAGCATAGACAGGGACTCCTACGAGCAGTACTTC. Encoded protein: CATSIDRDSYEQYF. The V call is TRBV15, the J call TRBJ2-7; 7 bases match TRBD1. From germline, CDR1 is LNHNV and CDR2 YYDKDF (reference sequence). The length of the CDR3 is 14 residues. The V gene end was trimmed by 4 bases and the J gene end by 0 bases; junction bases not matched to a gene: 3.

The chain couples TRBV14 to TRBJ1-1; tentative D call: TRBD1 (5 bases). V shed 4 bases and J shed 9 bases, with 21 bases lying between them. Germline V gene data show CDR1 as SGHDN and CDR2 as FVKESK. This CDR3 region has 15 residues. The CDR3 sequence is CASSPVRGVSLQAFF. The CDR3 region has the DNA TGTGCCAGCAGCCCCGTACGAGGGGTTTCACTCCAAGCTTTCTTT.

This chain connects TRBV2 to TRBJ2-2; D uncertain. This CDR3 spans 15 amino acids. The V end lost 0 bases, the J end lost 4 bases, and 9 bases lay between the germline ends. Germline V lookup: CDR1 SNHLY, CDR2 FYNNEI. CDR3 sequence: CASSEALGGTGELFF. CDR3 DNA: TGTGCCAGCAGTGAAGCGCTTGGCGGCACCGGGGAGCTGTTTTTT. The whole variable domain, remainder taken from reference TRBV2 and TRBJ2-2, is EPEVTQTPSHQVTQMGQEVILRCVPISNHLYFYWYRQILGQKVEFLVSFYNNEISEKSEIFDDQFSVERPDGSNFTLKIRSTKLEDSAMYFCASSEALGGTGELFFGEGSRLTVL.

This chain joins TRBV19 and TRBJ2-7, with TRBD1 identical over 9 bases. CDR1 is LNHDA, CDR2 SQIVND, per germline (reference sequence). V lost 8 bases to trimming and J lost 0 bases; unmatched junction nucleotides: 8. This CDR3 spans 15 amino acids. DNA for the CDR3: TGTGCCAGTCGCGTGTCGGGACAGGGCTCCTACGAGCAGTACTTC. Translation: CASRVSGQGSYEQYF.

The rearrangement uses TRBV6-5 and TRBJ1-5; possible D gene TRBD1, 6 bases. Germline lookup yields CDR1 MNHEY and CDR2 SVGAGI. The V gene lost 5 bases and the J gene lost 3 bases, with 14 bases spanning the gap. The length of the CDR3 is 15 residues. The CDR3 loop reads CASSRGGTVNQPQHF. CDR3 bases: TGTGCCAGCAGTAGAGGGGGAACGGTCAATCAGCCCCAGCATTTT.

The CDR3 sequence is CASSFSLGQPQHF. In DNA form, the CDR3 reads TGTGCCAGCAGCTTTAGCCTAGGACAGCCCCAGCATTTT. This chain uses TRBV27 with TRBJ1-5; D unclear. The V gene lost 6 bases and the J gene lost 7 bases, with 13 bases spanning the gap. CDR1 is MNHEY, CDR2 SMNVEV, per germline (reference sequence). The CDR3 is 13 amino acids.

The rearrangement links TRBV15 to TRBJ1-5, with D perhaps matching TRBD1 (5 bases). V was pared by 6 bases and J by 3 bases, with 6 bases between. Germline V lookup: CDR1 LNHNV, CDR2 YYDKDF (reference sequence). This CDR3 region has 12 residues. CDR3 sequence (DNA): TGTGCCACCAGGGGGGTCAATCAGCCCCAGCATTTT. This sequence encodes CATRGVNQPQHF.

The chain links TRBV11-1 to TRBJ1-4; D remains ambiguous. Trimming pared 5 bases from V and 5 bases from J, leaving 12 bases between. Germline V CDR1 and CDR2: SGHAT, FQDESV (reference sequence). The CDR3 totals 14 residues. CDR3 in DNA: TGTGCCAGCAGCCCCCCAGCGGACAATGAAAAACTGTTTTTT. Translating gives CASSPPADNEKLFF.

The rearrangement uses TRBV7-2 and TRBJ2-7; TRBD1 might be the D (6 bases). V gave up 1 base and J gave up 12 bases, with 19 bases separating them. This CDR3 has 14 amino acids. Germline lookup yields CDR1 SGHTA and CDR2 FQGNSA. CDR3 sequence (DNA): TGTGCCAGCAGCTTAGTGGCAGGGGTGGAGCAGTGGTACTTC. Translating gives CASSLVAGVEQWYF.